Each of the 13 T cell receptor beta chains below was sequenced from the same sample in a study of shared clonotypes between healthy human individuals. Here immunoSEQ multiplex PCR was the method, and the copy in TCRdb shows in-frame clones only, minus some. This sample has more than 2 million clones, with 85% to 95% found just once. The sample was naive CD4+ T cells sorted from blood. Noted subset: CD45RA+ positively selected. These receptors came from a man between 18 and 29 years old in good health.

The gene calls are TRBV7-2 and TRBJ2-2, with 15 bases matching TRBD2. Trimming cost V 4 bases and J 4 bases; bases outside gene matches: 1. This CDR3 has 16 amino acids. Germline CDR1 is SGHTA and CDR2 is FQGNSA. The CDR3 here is CASSWTSGRVTGELFF. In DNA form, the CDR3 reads TGTGCCAGCAGCTGGACTAGCGGGAGGGTCACCGGGGAGCTGTTTTTT.

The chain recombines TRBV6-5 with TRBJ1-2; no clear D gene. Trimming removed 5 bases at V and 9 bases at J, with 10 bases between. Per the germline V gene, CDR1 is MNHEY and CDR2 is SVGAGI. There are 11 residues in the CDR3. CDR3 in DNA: TGTGCCAGCAGTGAAGTGATGCGCTACACCTTC. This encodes CASSEVMRYTF.

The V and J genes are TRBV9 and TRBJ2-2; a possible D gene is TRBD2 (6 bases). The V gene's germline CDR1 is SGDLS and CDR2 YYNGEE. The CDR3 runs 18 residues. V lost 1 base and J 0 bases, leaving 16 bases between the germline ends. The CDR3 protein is CASSVNLGEAANTGELFF. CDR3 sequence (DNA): TGTGCCAGCAGCGTAAATCTAGGGGAGGCCGCGAACACCGGGGAGCTGTTTTTT.

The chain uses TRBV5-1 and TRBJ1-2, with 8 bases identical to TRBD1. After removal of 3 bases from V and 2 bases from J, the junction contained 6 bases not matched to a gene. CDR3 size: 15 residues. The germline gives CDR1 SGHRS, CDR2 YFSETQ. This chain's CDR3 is CASSWGDRPNYGYTF. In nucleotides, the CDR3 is TGCGCCAGCAGCTGGGGGGACAGGCCGAACTATGGCTACACCTTC. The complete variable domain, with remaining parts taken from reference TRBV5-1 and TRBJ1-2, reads KAGVTQTPRYLIKTRGQQVTLSCSPISGHRSVSWYQQTPGQGLQFLFEYFSETQRNKGNFPGRFSGRQFSNSRSEMNVSTLELGDSALYLCASSWGDRPNYGYTFGSGTRLTVV.

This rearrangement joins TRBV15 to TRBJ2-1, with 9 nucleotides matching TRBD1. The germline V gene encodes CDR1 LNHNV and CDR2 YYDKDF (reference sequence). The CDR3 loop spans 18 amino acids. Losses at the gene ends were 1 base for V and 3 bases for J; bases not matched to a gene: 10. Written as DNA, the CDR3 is TGTGCCACCAGCAGAGGTGGGATAAGGACAGGGGACTACAATGAGCAGTTCTTC. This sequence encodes CATSRGGIRTGDYNEQFF.

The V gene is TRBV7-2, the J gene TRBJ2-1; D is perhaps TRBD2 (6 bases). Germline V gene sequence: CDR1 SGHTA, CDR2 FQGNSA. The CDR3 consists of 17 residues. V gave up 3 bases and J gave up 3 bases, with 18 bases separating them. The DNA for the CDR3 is TGTGCCAGCAGCTTGTTCCGGGACTCCCTAGGCTACAATGAGCAGTTCTTC. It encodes CASSLFRDSLGYNEQFF.

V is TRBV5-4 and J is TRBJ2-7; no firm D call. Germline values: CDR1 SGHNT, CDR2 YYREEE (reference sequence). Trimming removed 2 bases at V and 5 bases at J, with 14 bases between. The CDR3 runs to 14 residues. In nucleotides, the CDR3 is TGTGCCAGCAGCTTCCCTGATGGTAGAGACGAGCAGTACTTC. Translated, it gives CASSFPDGRDEQYF.

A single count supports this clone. The CDR3 DNA is TGTGCCAGCAGAGAAGAGGCTAGCGGCACAGATACGCAGTATTTT. As protein: CASREEASGTDTQYF. The genes are TRBV9 and TRBJ2-3; a possible D gene is TRBD2 (6 bases). Trimming took 5 bases from V and 1 from J, leaving 14 bases between them. This CDR3 contains 15 residues. Germline assignment: CDR1 SGDLS and CDR2 YYNGEE.

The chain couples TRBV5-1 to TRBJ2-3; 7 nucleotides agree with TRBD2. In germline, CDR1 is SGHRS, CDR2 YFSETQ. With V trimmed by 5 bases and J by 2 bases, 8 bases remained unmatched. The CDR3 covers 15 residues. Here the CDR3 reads CASRSGLVDTDTQYF. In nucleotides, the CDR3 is TGCGCCAGCAGGTCAGGACTAGTCGACACAGATACGCAGTATTTT.

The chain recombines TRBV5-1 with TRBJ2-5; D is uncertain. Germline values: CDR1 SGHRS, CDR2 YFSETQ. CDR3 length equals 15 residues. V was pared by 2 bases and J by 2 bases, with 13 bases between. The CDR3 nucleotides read TGCGCCAGCAGCTTATGGGTAGGCCCGCAAGAGACCCAGTACTTC. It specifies CASSLWVGPQETQYF.

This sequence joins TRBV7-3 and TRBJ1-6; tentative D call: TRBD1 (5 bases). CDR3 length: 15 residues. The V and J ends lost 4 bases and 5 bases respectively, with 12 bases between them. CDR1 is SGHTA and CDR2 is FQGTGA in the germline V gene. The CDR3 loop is CASSSSGTDNSPLHF. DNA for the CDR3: TGTGCCAGCAGCTCCTCCGGGACGGATAATTCACCCCTCCACTTT.

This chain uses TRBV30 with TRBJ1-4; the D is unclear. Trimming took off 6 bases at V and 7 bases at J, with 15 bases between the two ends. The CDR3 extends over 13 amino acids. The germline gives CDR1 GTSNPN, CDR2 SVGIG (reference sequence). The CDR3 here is CACAGVYGEKLFF. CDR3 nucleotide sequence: TGTGCCTGTGCCGGGGTTTACGGTGAAAAACTGTTTTTT.

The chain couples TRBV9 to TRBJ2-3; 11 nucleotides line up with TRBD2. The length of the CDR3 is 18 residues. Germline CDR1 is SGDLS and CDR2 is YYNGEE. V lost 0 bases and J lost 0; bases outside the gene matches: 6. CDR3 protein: CASSVATTSGASTDTQYF. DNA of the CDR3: TGTGCCAGCAGCGTAGCTACGACTAGCGGGGCTAGCACAGATACGCAGTATTTT.